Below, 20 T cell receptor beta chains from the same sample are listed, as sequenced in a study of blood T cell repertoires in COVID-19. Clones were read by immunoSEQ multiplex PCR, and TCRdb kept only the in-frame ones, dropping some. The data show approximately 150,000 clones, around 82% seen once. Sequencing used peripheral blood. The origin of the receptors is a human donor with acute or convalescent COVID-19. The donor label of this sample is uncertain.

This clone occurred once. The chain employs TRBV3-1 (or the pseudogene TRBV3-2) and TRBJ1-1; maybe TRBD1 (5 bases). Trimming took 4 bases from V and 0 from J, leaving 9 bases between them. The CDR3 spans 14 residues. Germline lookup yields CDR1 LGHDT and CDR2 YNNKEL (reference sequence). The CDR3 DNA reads TGTGCCAGCAGCCCACAGGCAATGAACACTGAAGCTTTCTTT. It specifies CASSPQAMNTEAFF.

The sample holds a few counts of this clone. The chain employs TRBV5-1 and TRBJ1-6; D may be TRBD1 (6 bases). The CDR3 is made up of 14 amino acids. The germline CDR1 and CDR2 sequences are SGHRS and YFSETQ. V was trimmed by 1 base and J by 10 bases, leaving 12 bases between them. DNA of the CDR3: TGCGCCAGCAGCTTGACAGGGTTGGTCTCACCCCTCCACTTT. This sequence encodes CASSLTGLVSPLHF.

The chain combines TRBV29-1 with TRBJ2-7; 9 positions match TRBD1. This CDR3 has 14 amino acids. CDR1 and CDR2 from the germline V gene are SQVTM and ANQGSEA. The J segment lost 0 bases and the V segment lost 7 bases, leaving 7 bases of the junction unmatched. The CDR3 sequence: CSARDRVNSYEQYF. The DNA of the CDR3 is TGCAGCGCCAGGGACAGGGTGAACTCCTACGAGCAGTACTTC.

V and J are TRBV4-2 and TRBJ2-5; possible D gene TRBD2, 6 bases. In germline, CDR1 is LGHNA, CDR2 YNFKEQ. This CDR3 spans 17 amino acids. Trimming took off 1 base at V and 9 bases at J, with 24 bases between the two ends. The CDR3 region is CASSQGLPTSFNVAQYF. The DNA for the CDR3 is TGTGCCAGCAGCCAAGGGCTTCCGACTAGTTTCAACGTAGCCCAGTACTTC.

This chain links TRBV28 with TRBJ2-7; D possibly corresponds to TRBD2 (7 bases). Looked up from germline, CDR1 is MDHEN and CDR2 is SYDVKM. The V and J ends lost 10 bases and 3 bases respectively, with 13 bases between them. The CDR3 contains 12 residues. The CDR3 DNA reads TGTGCCACCGGGGGGCAGCGCTACGAGCAGTACTTC. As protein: CATGGQRYEQYF. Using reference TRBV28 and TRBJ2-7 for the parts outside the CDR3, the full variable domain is DVKVTQSSRYLVKRTGEKVFLECVQDMDHENMFWYRQDPGLGLRLIYFSYDVKMKEKGDIPEGYSVSREKKERFSLILESASTNQTSMYLCATGGQRYEQYFGPGTRLTVT.

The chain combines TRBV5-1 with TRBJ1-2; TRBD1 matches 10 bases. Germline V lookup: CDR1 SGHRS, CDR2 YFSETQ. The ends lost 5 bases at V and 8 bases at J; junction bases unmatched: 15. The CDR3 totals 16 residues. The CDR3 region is CASSHNNRDRGDGYTF. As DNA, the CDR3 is TGCGCCAGCAGTCACAATAACCGGGACAGGGGTGACGGCTACACCTTC. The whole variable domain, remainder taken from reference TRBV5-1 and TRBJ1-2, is KAGVTQTPRYLIKTRGQQVTLSCSPISGHRSVSWYQQTPGQGLQFLFEYFSETQRNKGNFPGRFSGRQFSNSRSEMNVSTLELGDSALYLCASSHNNRDRGDGYTFGSGTRLTVV.

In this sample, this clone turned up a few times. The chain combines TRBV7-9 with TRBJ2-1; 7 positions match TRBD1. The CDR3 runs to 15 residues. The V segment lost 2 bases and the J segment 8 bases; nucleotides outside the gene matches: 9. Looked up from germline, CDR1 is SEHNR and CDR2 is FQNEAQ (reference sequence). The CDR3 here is CASSLRQGRGDEQFF. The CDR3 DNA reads TGTGCCAGCAGCTTAAGACAGGGACGAGGGGATGAGCAGTTCTTC.

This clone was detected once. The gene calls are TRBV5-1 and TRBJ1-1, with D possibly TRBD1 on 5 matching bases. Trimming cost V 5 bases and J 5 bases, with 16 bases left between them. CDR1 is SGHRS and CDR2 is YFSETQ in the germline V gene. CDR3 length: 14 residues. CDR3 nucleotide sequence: TGCGCCAGCAGGGCGGGGGACGAGAGAACTGAAGCTTTCTTT. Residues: CASRAGDERTEAFF.

For the CDR3, the DNA is TGCGCCAGCAGCCCTACCCAGCGGGGGGGGACTTATACGCAGTATTTT. It specifies CASSPTQRGGTYTQYF. The chain uses TRBV5-1 and TRBJ2-3; 10 bases line up with TRBD2. Germline V gene lookup returns CDR1 SGHRS and CDR2 YFSETQ. J lost 7 bases, V lost 4 bases, and 12 bases had no gene match. The CDR3 totals 16 residues.

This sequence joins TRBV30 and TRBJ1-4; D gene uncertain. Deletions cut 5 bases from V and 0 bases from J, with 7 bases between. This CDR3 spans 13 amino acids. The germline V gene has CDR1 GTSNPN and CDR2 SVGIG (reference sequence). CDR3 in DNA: TGTGCCTGGGGAAGCGCAACTAATGAAAAACTGTTTTTT. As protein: CAWGSATNEKLFF.

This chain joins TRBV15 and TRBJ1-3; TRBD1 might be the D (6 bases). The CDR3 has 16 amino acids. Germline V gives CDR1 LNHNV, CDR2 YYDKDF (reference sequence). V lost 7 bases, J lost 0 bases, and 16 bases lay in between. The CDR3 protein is CATNRGGGPSGNTIYF. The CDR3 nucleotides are TGTGCCACCAACCGGGGAGGGGGGCCCTCTGGAAACACCATATATTTT.

This CDR3 is CASSQVTPSRGYEQYF. The CDR3, as DNA: TGCGCCAGCAGCCAAGTAACACCGTCCAGAGGCTACGAGCAGTACTTC. The V gene is TRBV4-1, the J gene TRBJ2-7; D unresolved. The CDR3 is 16 residues long. Trimming left V 1 base short and J 3 bases short, with 16 bases between. CDR1 is MGHRA and CDR2 is YSYEKL in the germline V gene.

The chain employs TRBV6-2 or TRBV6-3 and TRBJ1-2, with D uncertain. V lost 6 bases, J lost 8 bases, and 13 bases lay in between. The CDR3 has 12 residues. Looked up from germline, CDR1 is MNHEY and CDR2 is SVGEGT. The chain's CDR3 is CASSRSWAGYTF. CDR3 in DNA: TGTGCCAGCAGCCGTTCCTGGGCGGGCTACACCTTC.

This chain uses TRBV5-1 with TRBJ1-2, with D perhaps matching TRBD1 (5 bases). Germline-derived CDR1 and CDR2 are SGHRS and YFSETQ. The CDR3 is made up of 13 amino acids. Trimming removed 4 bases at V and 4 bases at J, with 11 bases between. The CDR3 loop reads CASSVQGVYGYTF. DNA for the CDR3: TGCGCCAGCAGCGTGCAGGGCGTCTATGGCTACACCTTC.

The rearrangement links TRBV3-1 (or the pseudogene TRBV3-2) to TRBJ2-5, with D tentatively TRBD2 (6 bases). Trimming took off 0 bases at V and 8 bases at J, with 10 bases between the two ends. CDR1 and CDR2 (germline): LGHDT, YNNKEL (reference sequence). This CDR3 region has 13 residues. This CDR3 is CASSQERRDTQYF. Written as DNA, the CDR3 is TGTGCCAGCAGCCAAGAGAGGAGGGACACCCAGTACTTC.

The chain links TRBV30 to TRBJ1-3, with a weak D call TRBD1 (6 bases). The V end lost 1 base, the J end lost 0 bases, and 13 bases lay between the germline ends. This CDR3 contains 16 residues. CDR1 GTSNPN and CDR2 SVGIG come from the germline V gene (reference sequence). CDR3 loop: CAWSEDRLGSGNTIYF. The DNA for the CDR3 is TGTGCCTGGAGTGAGGACAGACTGGGCTCTGGAAACACCATATATTTT.

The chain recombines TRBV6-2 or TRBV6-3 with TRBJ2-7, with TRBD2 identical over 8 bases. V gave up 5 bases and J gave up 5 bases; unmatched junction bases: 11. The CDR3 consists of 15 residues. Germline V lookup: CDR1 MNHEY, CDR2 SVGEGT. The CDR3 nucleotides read TGTGCCAGCAGTACGCCCTCGGGGGGGCAGGACGAGCAGTACTTC. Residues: CASSTPSGGQDEQYF.

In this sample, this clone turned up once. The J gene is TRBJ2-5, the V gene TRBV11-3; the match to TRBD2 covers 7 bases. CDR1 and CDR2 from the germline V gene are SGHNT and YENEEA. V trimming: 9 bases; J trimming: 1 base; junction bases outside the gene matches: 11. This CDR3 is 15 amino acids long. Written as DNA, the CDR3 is TGTGCCAGTGCAGAAGGGGAGGGGACCCAAGAGACCCAGTACTTC. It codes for CASAEGEGTQETQYF. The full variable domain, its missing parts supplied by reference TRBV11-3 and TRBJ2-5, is EAGVVQSPRYKIIEKKQPVAFWCNPISGHNTLYWYLQNLGQGPELLIRYENEEAVDDSQLPKDRFSAERLKGVDSTLKIQPAELGDSAVYLCASAEGEGTQETQYFGPGTRLLVL.

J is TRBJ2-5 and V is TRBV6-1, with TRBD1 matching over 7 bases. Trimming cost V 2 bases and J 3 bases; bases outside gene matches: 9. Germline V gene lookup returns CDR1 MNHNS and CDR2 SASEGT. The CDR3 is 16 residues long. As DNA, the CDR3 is TGTGCCAGCAGTGAACCACGGACAGGTCAGAAAGAGACCCAGTACTTC. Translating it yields CASSEPRTGQKETQYF.

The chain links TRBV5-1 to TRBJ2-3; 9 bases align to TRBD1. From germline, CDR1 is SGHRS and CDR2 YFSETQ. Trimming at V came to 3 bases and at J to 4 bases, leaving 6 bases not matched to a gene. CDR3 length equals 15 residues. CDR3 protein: CASSSTGGVADTQYF. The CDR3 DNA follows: TGCGCCAGCAGCTCAACAGGGGGCGTTGCAGATACGCAGTATTTT.